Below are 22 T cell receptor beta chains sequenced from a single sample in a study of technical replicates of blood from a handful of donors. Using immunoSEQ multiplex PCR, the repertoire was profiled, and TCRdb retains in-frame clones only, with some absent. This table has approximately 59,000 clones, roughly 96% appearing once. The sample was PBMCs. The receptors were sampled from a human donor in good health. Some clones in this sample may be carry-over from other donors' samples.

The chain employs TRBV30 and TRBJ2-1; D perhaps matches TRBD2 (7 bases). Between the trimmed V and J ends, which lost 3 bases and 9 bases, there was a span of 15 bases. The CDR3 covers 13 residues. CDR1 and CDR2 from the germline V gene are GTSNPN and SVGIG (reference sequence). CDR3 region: CAWSGLGGGEQFF. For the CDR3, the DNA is TGTGCCTGGAGCGGACTAGGGGGGGGTGAGCAGTTCTTC.

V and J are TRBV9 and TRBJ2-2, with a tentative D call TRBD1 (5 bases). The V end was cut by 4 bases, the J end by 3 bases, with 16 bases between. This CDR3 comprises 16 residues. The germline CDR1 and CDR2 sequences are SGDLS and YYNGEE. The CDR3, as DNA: TGTGCCAGCAGCCCCTCCCCTGACAGCTACACCGGGGAGCTGTTTTTT. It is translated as CASSPSPDSYTGELFF.

The CDR3 region is CASSYSGKGNQPQHF. DNA of the CDR3: TGTGCCAGCAGTTACTCGGGCAAGGGCAATCAGCCCCAGCATTTT. The chain combines TRBV6-5 with TRBJ1-5; D gene uncertain. The CDR3 spans 15 residues. Trimming stripped 0 bases from V and 2 bases from J, with 8 bases between. Germline CDR1 MNHEY, CDR2 SVGAGI.

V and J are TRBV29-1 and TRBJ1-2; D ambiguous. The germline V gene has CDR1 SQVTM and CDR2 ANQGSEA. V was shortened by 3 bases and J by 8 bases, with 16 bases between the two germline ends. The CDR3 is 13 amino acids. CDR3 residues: CSVDGRVRYGYTF. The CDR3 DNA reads TGCAGCGTTGATGGCCGGGTCCGGTACGGCTACACCTTC. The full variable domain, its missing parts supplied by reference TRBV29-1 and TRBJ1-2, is SAVISQKPSRDICQRGTSLTIQCQVDSQVTMMFWYRQQPGQSLTLIATANQGSEATYESGFVIDKFPISRPNLTFSTLTVSNMSPEDSSIYLCSVDGRVRYGYTFGSGTRLTVV.

CDR3 DNA: TGTGCCAGCTCACCGGGACAGGGAGTGTATTCACCCCTCCACTTT. It is translated as CASSPGQGVYSPLHF. The chain carries TRBV18 and TRBJ1-6; 9 nucleotides align to TRBD1. The CDR3 extends over 15 amino acids. Germline V gene data show CDR1 as KGHSH and CDR2 as LQKENI. Trimming cost V 3 bases and J 8 bases; bases outside gene matches: 5.

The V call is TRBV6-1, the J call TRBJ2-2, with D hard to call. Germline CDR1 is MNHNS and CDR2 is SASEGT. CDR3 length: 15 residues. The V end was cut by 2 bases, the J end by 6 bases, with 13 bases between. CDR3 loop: CASSERRFSAGELFF. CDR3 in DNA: TGTGCCAGCAGTGAACGGCGGTTTTCTGCCGGGGAGCTGTTTTTT.

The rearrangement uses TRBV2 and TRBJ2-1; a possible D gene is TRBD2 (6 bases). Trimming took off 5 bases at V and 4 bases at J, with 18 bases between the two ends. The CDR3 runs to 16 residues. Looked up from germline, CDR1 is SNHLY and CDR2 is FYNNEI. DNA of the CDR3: TGTGCCAGCAGTAGCCTTTTGGCTAGCGCGTACAATGAGCAGTTCTTC. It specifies CASSSLLASAYNEQFF.

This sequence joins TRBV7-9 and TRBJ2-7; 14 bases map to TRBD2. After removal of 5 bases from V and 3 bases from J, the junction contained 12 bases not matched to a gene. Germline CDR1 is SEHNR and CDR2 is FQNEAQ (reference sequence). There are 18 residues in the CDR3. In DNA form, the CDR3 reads TGTGCCAGCAGCCCCACCGGGACTAGCGGGGGCCTATTCTACGAGCAGTACTTC. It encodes CASSPTGTSGGLFYEQYF.

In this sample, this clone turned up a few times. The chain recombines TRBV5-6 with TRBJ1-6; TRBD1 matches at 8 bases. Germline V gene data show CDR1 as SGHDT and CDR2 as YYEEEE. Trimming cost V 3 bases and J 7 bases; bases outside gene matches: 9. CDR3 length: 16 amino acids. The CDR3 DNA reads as TGTGCCAGCAGCTCCCTCAGGGGGCTGCGGAATTCACCCCTCCACTTT. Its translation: CASSSLRGLRNSPLHF.

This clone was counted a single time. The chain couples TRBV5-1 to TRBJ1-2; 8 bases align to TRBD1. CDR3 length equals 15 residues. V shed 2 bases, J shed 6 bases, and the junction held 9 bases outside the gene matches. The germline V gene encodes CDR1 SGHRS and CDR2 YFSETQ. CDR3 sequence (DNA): TGCGCCAGCAGCTTAGCCAGGGGGCGATCTGATGGCTACACCTTC. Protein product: CASSLARGRSDGYTF.

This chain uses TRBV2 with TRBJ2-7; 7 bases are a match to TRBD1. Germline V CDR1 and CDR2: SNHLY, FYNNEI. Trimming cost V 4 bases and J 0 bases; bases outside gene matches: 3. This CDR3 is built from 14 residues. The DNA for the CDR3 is TGTGCCAGCAGTGCCGGGACAGTCTCCTACGAGCAGTACTTC. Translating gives CASSAGTVSYEQYF.

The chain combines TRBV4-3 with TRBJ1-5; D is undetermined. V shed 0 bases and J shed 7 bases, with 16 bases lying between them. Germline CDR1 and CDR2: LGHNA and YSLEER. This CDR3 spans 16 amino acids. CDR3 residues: CASSQDSAVEGQPQHF. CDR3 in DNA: TGCGCCAGCAGCCAAGATTCTGCAGTAGAGGGCCAGCCCCAGCATTTT.

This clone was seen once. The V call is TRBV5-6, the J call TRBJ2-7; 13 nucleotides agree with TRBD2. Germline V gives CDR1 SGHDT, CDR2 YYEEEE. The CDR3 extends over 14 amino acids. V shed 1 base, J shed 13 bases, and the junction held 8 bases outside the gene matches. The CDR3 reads CASSLNGRTSGSYF. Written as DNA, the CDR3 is TGTGCCAGCAGCTTGAACGGCAGGACTAGCGGGAGTTACTTC.

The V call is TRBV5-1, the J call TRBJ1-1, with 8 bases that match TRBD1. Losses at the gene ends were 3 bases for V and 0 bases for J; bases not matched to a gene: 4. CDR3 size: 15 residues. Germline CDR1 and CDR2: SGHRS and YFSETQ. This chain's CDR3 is CASSSRQGLNTEAFF. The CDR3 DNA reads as TGCGCCAGCAGCTCGAGACAGGGGTTGAACACTGAAGCTTTCTTT.

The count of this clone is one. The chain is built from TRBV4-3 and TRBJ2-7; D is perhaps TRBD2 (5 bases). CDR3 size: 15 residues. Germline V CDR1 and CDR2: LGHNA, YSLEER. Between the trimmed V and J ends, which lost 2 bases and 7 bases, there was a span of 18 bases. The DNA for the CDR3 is TGCGCCAGCAGCCAAAGGTGGCGGCCTGGGGAGGAGCAGTACTTC. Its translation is CASSQRWRPGEEQYF.

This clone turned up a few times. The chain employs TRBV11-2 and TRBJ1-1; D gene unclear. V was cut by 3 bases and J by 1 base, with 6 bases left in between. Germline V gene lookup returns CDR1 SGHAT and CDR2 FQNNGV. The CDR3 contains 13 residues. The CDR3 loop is CASSFSTNTEAFF. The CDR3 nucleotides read TGTGCCAGCAGCTTTAGTACGAACACTGAAGCTTTCTTT.

CDR3 nucleotide sequence: TGTGCCAGCAGCCAAGGGACAGGGAGGGGGCACTACGAGCAGTACTTC. Protein: CASSQGTGRGHYEQYF. V usage is TRBV4-2 and J usage is TRBJ2-7, with a possible D match to TRBD1 (8 bases). This CDR3 spans 16 amino acids. CDR1 LGHNA and CDR2 YNFKEQ come from the germline V gene. Trimming left V 1 base short and J 3 bases short, with 16 bases between.

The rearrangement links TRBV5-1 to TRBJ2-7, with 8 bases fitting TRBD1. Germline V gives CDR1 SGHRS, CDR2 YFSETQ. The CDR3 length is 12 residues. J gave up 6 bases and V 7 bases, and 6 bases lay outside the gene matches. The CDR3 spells CASGDRWSEQYF. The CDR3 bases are TGCGCCAGCGGGGACAGGTGGTCCGAGCAGTACTTC.

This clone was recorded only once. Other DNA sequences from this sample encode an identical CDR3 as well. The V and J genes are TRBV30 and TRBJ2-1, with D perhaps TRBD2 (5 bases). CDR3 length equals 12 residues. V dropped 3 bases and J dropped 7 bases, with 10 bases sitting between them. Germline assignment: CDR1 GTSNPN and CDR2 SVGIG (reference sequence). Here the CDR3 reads CAWSMTNNEQFF. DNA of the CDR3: TGTGCCTGGAGCATGACTAATAATGAGCAGTTCTTC.

In DNA, the CDR3 is TGTGCCTGGAATTCGGGACAGGGGGTTCAGACCCAGTACTTC. This sequence encodes CAWNSGQGVQTQYF. The chain carries TRBV30 and TRBJ2-5; 11 bases map to TRBD1. J gave up 6 bases and V 4 bases, and 7 bases lay outside the gene matches. In germline, CDR1 is GTSNPN, CDR2 SVGIG (reference sequence). The CDR3 has 14 amino acids.

CDR3 region: CASSLAGGHEQYF. CDR3 DNA sequence: TGTGCCAGCAGCCTAGCGGGAGGCCACGAGCAGTACTTC. The rearrangement links TRBV2 to TRBJ2-7, with 11 bases matching TRBD2. The CDR3 runs 13 residues. Germline V gives CDR1 SNHLY, CDR2 FYNNEI. V dropped 6 bases and J dropped 5; count of bases not matched to a gene: 3.

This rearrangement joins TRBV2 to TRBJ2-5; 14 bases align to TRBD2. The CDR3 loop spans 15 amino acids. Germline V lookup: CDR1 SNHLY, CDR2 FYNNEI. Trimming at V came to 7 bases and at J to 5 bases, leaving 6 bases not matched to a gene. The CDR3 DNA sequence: TGTGCCAGCACCCGACTAGCGGGGGGGCGTGAGACCCAGTACTTC. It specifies CASTRLAGGRETQYF.